What follows are 22 T cell receptor beta chains derived from one specimen sequenced in a study of beta chain features in type 1 diabetes listed by TCRdb under 2018. The library was prepared using the immunoSEQ multiplex PCR assay. The High Capacity cDNA Reverse Transcription Kit was used to reverse transcribe all of the isolated RNA, meaning that expressed TCRB transcripts were what got sequenced. Here the immuneACCESS table is served through TCRdb, limited to in-frame sequences with V and J called. Missing clones are a known gap in these copies; in checked studies unresolved V genes cover under half, and the rest lacks a known reason. In all, the sample holds roughly 170,000 clones, and 10% to 15% of those were seen once. The ten largest account for 0.62% of the sample. Sequenced material: central memory CD4+ T cells from blood. The origin of the receptors is a woman under 30 in good health.

This clone has just a few counts. This chain uses TRBV11-2 with TRBJ2-4; TRBD2 aligns across 11 bases. CDR1 SGHAT and CDR2 FQNNGV come from the germline V gene. V shed 5 bases and J 0 bases; nucleotides not matched to a gene: 3. The CDR3 consists of 16 residues. CDR3 in amino acids: CASSGLAGLAKNIQYF. The DNA for the CDR3 is TGTGCCAGCAGCGGACTAGCGGGCCTAGCCAAAAACATTCAGTACTTC.

There are a few counts of this clone. The chain has TRBV30 and TRBJ1-2; the D gene is possibly TRBD1 (6 bases). V was clipped by 3 bases and J by 8 bases, with 16 bases between them. The CDR3 is 13 amino acids. Germline CDR1 is GTSNPN and CDR2 is SVGIG (reference sequence). CDR3 in DNA: TGTGCCTGGAGGGGACTCGGGGGGCGCGGCTACACCTTC. Translated: CAWRGLGGRGYTF.

The chain employs TRBV6-1 and TRBJ2-1; a weak D match, TRBD1 (6 bases). The CDR3 contains 15 residues. V dropped 2 bases and J dropped 5 bases, with 13 bases sitting between them. Germline V gene data show CDR1 as MNHNS and CDR2 as SASEGT. Here the CDR3 reads CASSEYRTGNNEQFF. CDR3 in DNA: TGTGCCAGCAGTGAATACCGAACAGGGAACAATGAGCAGTTCTTC.

The V and J genes are TRBV29-1 and TRBJ2-3, with D possibly matching TRBD2 (5 bases). V was pared by 6 bases and J by 1 base, with 14 bases between. Germline lookup yields CDR1 SQVTM and CDR2 ANQGSEA. The CDR3 extends over 14 amino acids. CDR3 bases: TGCAGCGTGTTACTAGTGATGGGCACAGATACGCAGTATTTT. Translating gives CSVLLVMGTDTQYF.

The CDR3 sequence is CATSRTGGEEAFF. DNA for the CDR3: TGTGCCACCAGCCGGACAGGGGGAGAGGAAGCTTTCTTT. The genes are TRBV15 and TRBJ1-1; 10 nucleotides agree with TRBD1. The CDR3 loop spans 13 amino acids. J gave up 8 bases and V 5 bases, and 5 bases lay outside the gene matches. Germline assignment: CDR1 LNHNV and CDR2 YYDKDF (reference sequence).

The rearrangement links TRBV10-3 to TRBJ2-7; 8 nucleotides align to TRBD2. The J segment lost 2 bases and the V segment lost 10 bases, leaving 7 bases of the junction unmatched. Germline CDR1 reads ENHRY; CDR2 reads SYGVKD. This CDR3 comprises 13 residues. In nucleotides, the CDR3 is TGTGCCACCGAGCGGGAGTGGACCTACGAGCAGTACTTC. It is translated as CATEREWTYEQYF.

The chain is built from TRBV5-1 and TRBJ1-1; TRBD1 aligns across 10 bases. V trimming: 3 bases; J trimming: 0 bases; junction bases outside the gene matches: 5. The CDR3 is made up of 16 amino acids. Germline loops: CDR1 SGHRS, CDR2 YFSETQ. The CDR3 nucleotides read TGCGCCAGCAGCTGGGGACAGGGGAACATGAACACTGAAGCTTTCTTT. Amino acids: CASSWGQGNMNTEAFF.

A few counts support this clone. This chain links TRBV7-9 with TRBJ2-6; D is uncertain. The CDR3 contains 15 residues. The germline CDR1 and CDR2 sequences are SEHNR and FQNEAQ (reference sequence). Deletions cut 4 bases from V and 3 bases from J, with 10 bases between. The CDR3 sequence: CASSSRQGGANVLTF. CDR3 DNA sequence: TGTGCCAGCAGCTCCAGGCAAGGTGGGGCCAACGTCCTGACTTTC.

This clone was seen a few times. Here the CDR3 DNA reads TGCGCCAGCAGCTCCCAGAACACCGGGGAGCTGTTTTTT. Translated, it gives CASSSQNTGELFF. This chain links TRBV5-1 with TRBJ2-2; D is ambiguous. This CDR3 is built from 13 residues. Germline assignment: CDR1 SGHRS and CDR2 YFSETQ. Trimming stripped 3 bases from V and 1 base from J, with 4 bases between. Supplemented by reference TRBV5-1 and TRBJ2-2, the full variable domain reads KAGVTQTPRYLIKTRGQQVTLSCSPISGHRSVSWYQQTPGQGLQFLFEYFSETQRNKGNFPGRFSGRQFSNSRSEMNVSTLELGDSALYLCASSSQNTGELFFGEGSRLTVL.

The chain employs TRBV7-3 and TRBJ1-2; D may be TRBD1 (6 bases). Germline assignment: CDR1 SGHTA and CDR2 FQGTGA. The CDR3 runs to 12 residues. Trimming removed 5 bases from V and 4 bases from J, with 8 bases in between. The CDR3 sequence: CASSLGAYGYTF. The CDR3 nucleotides are TGTGCCAGCAGCCTGGGGGCCTATGGCTACACCTTC.

This clone has more than one count but fewer than ten. The chain recombines TRBV15 with TRBJ1-5; the match to TRBD1 covers 7 bases. The CDR3 covers 14 residues. The germline gives CDR1 LNHNV, CDR2 YYDKDF (reference sequence). Germline trimming cut 0 bases from V and 4 bases from J; bases unmatched to any gene: 0. The CDR3 protein is CATSRETGNQPQHF. The CDR3 DNA reads as TGTGCCACCAGCAGAGAGACAGGGAATCAGCCCCAGCATTTT.

This clone was recorded once. V usage is TRBV4-1 and J usage is TRBJ1-5; tentative D call: TRBD1 (6 bases). In germline, CDR1 is MGHRA, CDR2 YSYEKL. The CDR3 has 17 residues. V gave up 4 bases and J gave up 0 bases, with 16 bases separating them. Written as DNA, the CDR3 is TGCGCCAGCAGCCCAGAGGGAGGGGGTTATAGCAATCAGCCCCAGCATTTT. It is translated as CASSPEGGGYSNQPQHF.

The V gene is TRBV7-2, the J gene TRBJ2-5, with 7 bases identical to TRBD2. The CDR3 consists of 16 residues. V gave up 1 base and J gave up 0 bases; unmatched junction bases: 5. Germline lookup yields CDR1 SGHTA and CDR2 FQGNSA. CDR3 residues: CASSLGGGTYQETQYF. CDR3 nucleotide sequence: TGTGCCAGCAGCTTAGGGGGAGGGACGTACCAAGAGACCCAGTACTTC.

The rearrangement joins TRBV27 to TRBJ2-2; 14 bases fit TRBD2. The CDR3 totals 17 residues. Germline trimming cut 2 bases from V and 3 bases from J; bases unmatched to any gene: 2. Germline assignment: CDR1 MNHEY and CDR2 SMNVEV (reference sequence). The CDR3 region is CASSLPGLAGDTGELFF. The CDR3 nucleotides read TGTGCCAGCAGTTTACCGGGACTAGCGGGGGACACCGGGGAGCTGTTTTTT.

The chain joins TRBV7-8 to TRBJ2-3; 7 nucleotides agree with TRBD2. The CDR3 is 16 amino acids. Germline CDR1 reads SGHVS; CDR2 reads FQNEAQ. Trimming cost V 5 bases and J 0 bases; bases outside gene matches: 8. The CDR3 loop is CASSREAQTSTDTQYF. The DNA for the CDR3 is TGTGCCAGCAGCCGGGAGGCCCAGACCAGCACAGATACGCAGTATTTT. Combining the CDR3 with reference TRBV7-8 and TRBJ2-3 gives the whole variable domain GAGVSQSPRYKVAKRGQDVALRCDPISGHVSLFWYQQALGQGPEFLTYFQNEAQLDKSGLPSDRFFAERPEGSVSTLKIQRTQQEDSAVYLCASSREAQTSTDTQYFGPGTRLTVL.

The rearrangement links TRBV7-9 to TRBJ1-5; D may be TRBD1 (5 bases). Germline V gene sequence: CDR1 SEHNR, CDR2 FQNEAQ (reference sequence). This CDR3 comprises 15 residues. Trimming left V 1 base short and J 2 bases short, with 9 bases between. The CDR3 region is CASSLDRLGNQPQHF. CDR3 DNA: TGTGCCAGCAGCTTAGACAGGTTGGGCAATCAGCCCCAGCATTTT.

The genes are TRBV25-1 and TRBJ2-3, with D perhaps TRBD1 (5 bases). The CDR3 is made up of 13 amino acids. V was trimmed by 2 bases and J by 6 bases, leaving 9 bases between them. Germline V lookup: CDR1 MGHDK, CDR2 SYGVNS. The CDR3 DNA follows: TGTGCCAGCAGTGAAGGCAGGGTGGATACGCAGTATTTT. This encodes CASSEGRVDTQYF.

This clone was counted only a few times. The gene calls are TRBV27 and TRBJ1-1; no clear D gene. The CDR3 sequence is 13 residues long. Trimming took off 5 bases at V and 1 base at J, with 8 bases between the two ends. Germline V CDR1 and CDR2: MNHEY, SMNVEV (reference sequence). Here the CDR3 reads CASSQHRNTEAFF. CDR3 in DNA: TGTGCCAGCAGTCAACACCGGAACACTGAAGCTTTCTTT.

V is TRBV9 and J is TRBJ1-4, with TRBD1 matching 7 bases. The J segment lost 5 bases and the V segment lost 3 bases, leaving 4 bases of the junction unmatched. Germline CDR1 and CDR2: SGDLS and YYNGEE. The CDR3 has 14 amino acids. The CDR3 coding sequence is TGTGCCAGCAGCGCGGGACAGCTCAATGAAAAACTGTTTTTT. This sequence encodes CASSAGQLNEKLFF. Variable domain in full (rest from reference TRBV9 and TRBJ1-4): DSGVTQTPKHLITATGQRVTLRCSPRSGDLSVYWYQQSLDQGLQFLIQYYNGEERAKGNILERFSAQQFPDLHSELNLSSLELGDSALYFCASSAGQLNEKLFFGSGTQLSVL.

V gene TRBV30 combines with J gene TRBJ2-7, with 7 bases lining up with TRBD1. Germline assignment: CDR1 GTSNPN and CDR2 SVGIG (reference sequence). V shed 1 base and J 2 bases; nucleotides not matched to a gene: 5. The length of the CDR3 is 14 residues. The CDR3 spells CAWSAWDRTYEQYF. The CDR3 nucleotides read TGTGCCTGGAGTGCCTGGGACAGAACCTACGAGCAGTACTTC.

This clone came up a few times. The chain is built from TRBV28 and TRBJ2-6, with a tentative D call TRBD1 (5 bases). Germline CDR1 is MDHEN and CDR2 is SYDVKM. The ends were cut back, 2 bases at V and 0 bases at J, with 14 bases in the middle. CDR3 length equals 18 residues. The chain's CDR3 is CASSLNSGRNSGANVLTF. CDR3 nucleotides: TGTGCCAGCAGTTTAAATTCAGGGCGTAACTCTGGGGCCAACGTCCTGACTTTC.

The chain uses TRBV11-1 and TRBJ2-1; weak D call: TRBD2 (6 bases). From germline, CDR1 is SGHAT and CDR2 FQDESV (reference sequence). V lost 4 bases and J 2 bases, leaving 15 bases between the germline ends. The CDR3 covers 16 residues. In DNA, the CDR3 is TGTGCCAGCAGCTCCCCCGGGGGTACGACCTACAATGAGCAGTTCTTC. Protein: CASSSPGGTTYNEQFF.